The entry below describes one TCR beta chain. The record originates from a study of identical twins. TCRdb independently ran MiXCR on the 5' RACE reads; one entry per CDR3 protein. The sample has around 280,000 distinct CDR3 sequences, roughly 8.6% seen once. Germline loops: CDR1 MNHNS, CDR2 SASEGT. CDR3 length equals 14 residues. V lost 6 bases, J lost 4 bases, and 15 bases lay in between. In addition, the sample was reused for a study of yellow fever vaccine responses in identical twins.

J is TRBJ1-1 and V is TRBV6-1, with D possibly being TRBD1 (6 bases). Sequencing used memory (CD45RO+) T cells sorted from blood. The source of this sequence is a woman aged 18-29 years in good health. CDR3 sequence (DNA): TGTGCCAGCAGAGTTACGACAGGTTTCACTGAAGCTTTCTTT. It codes for CASRVTTGFTEAFF.